This TCR beta chain is drawn from a study of T-cell memory formation after mild COVID-19. TCRdb called the 5' RACE reads again in MiXCR, with one record for every CDR3 protein. The table shows 550,000 to 600,000 distinct CDR3 sequences, with roughly 17% occurring only once. A note on this clonotype: What it binds is not known.

Study-level points and caveats: CD4+ contracting clones were found mainly in CM and EM, and CD8+ ones in EMRA.

From germline, CDR1 is LGHDT and CDR2 YNNKEL (reference sequence). CDR3 length: 15 amino acids. Trimming removed 2 bases at V and 7 bases at J, with 14 bases between. The receptor was derived from an adult woman who had mild COVID-19 (a few samples of this study predate the infection). Cell type and time point are not known. The chain links TRBV3-1 to TRBJ1-4; a weak D match, TRBD1 (5 bases). Sequencing was carried out using PBMCs or a T cell subset sorted from them (not recorded which). The CDR3 coding sequence is TGTGCCAGCAGCCAAATAATCCGGGACGGTGAAAAACTGTTTTTT. Protein sequence: CASSQIIRDGEKLFF.